The 8 T cell receptor beta chains presented below share a single source sample, sequenced in a study of blood T cells in healthy people across ages. For the second PCR, which ran for about 6 to 11 cycles, a sample-barcoded 5' primer and a J-beta primer mix were used. TCRdb re-called the 5' RACE reads through MiXCR, storing one row per CDR3 protein. The data contain about 1.8 million distinct CDR3 sequences, approximately 50% of them singletons. The sequenced sample was blood. Receptors originate from a woman aged 35 to 49 in good health.

This clonotype was counted a few times. The V gene is TRBV20-1, the J gene TRBJ2-3; possible D gene TRBD1, 6 bases. The CDR3 runs 13 residues. Germline-derived CDR1 and CDR2 are DFQATT and SNEGSKA (reference sequence). V lost 2 bases to trimming and J lost 5 bases, with 11 bases between them. The CDR3 is CSARTGLGDTQYF. Here the CDR3 DNA reads TGCAGTGCTAGAACAGGGCTGGGAGATACGCAGTATTTT.

Only a few counts were recorded for this clonotype. This chain links TRBV25-1 with TRBJ2-7; D may be TRBD1 or TRBD2 (6 bases each). The germline V gene encodes CDR1 MGHDK and CDR2 SYGVNS. This CDR3 contains 13 residues. V lost 5 bases to trimming and J lost 5 bases, with 13 bases between them. The CDR3 coding sequence is TGTGCCAGCAGTAGGAGAGGGGGGCACGAGCAGTACTTC. This translates into CASSRRGGHEQYF.

This sequence joins TRBV3-1 and TRBJ2-2; D remains unclear. Trimming pared 2 bases from V and 0 bases from J, leaving 13 bases between. CDR3 length: 17 residues. Germline lookup yields CDR1 LGHDT and CDR2 YNNKEL (reference sequence). The CDR3 nucleotides are TGTGCCAGCAGCCAAAGATCCCCTCTAGCGAACACCGGGGAGCTGTTTTTT. Its translation is CASSQRSPLANTGELFF.

The chain employs TRBV6-1 and TRBJ1-5; 10 bases are shared with TRBD1. The CDR3 covers 18 residues. Trimming removed 6 bases from V and 1 base from J; junction bases left unmatched: 12. Germline V gene data show CDR1 as MNHNS and CDR2 as SASEGT. The CDR3 here is CASSRDRGGGVSNQPQHF. The CDR3 DNA sequence: TGTGCCAGCAGCCGGGACAGGGGCGGTGGAGTGAGCAATCAGCCCCAGCATTTT.

This clonotype was counted a few times. The CDR3 loop is CASRTGTEFYNEQFF. In DNA, the CDR3 is TGTGCCAGCAGGACCGGGACAGAGTTCTACAATGAGCAGTTCTTC. This chain links TRBV6-5 with TRBJ2-1, with 7 bases fitting TRBD1. This CDR3 has 15 amino acids. Germline V lookup: CDR1 MNHEY, CDR2 SVGAGI. Trimming took 6 bases from V and 3 from J; bases not matched to a gene: 8.

This clonotype was counted a few times. This chain uses TRBV20-1 with TRBJ2-1; 7 positions agree with TRBD2. Germline V CDR1 and CDR2: DFQATT, SNEGSKA (reference sequence). Trimming removed 3 bases from V and 0 bases from J; junction bases left unmatched: 14. This CDR3 comprises 18 residues. CDR3 sequence (DNA): TGCAGTGCTAGTCCCGAGGGGTCTAGCGGCCGCTCCTACAATGAGCAGTTCTTC. Protein: CSASPEGSSGRSYNEQFF.

This clonotype was counted many times. The J gene is TRBJ2-3, the V gene TRBV29-1; D not resolved. Trimming took 4 bases from V and 0 from J, leaving 5 bases between them. The CDR3 contains 12 residues. From germline, CDR1 is SQVTM and CDR2 ANQGSEA. CDR3 protein: CSVAVSTDTQYF. CDR3 in DNA: TGCAGCGTTGCAGTTAGCACAGATACGCAGTATTTT.

This clonotype appeared a few times. The chain links TRBV12-3 or TRBV12-4 to TRBJ2-1; 7 bases match TRBD2. CDR3 size: 15 residues. V lost 7 bases, J lost 2 bases, and 8 bases stayed unmatched. In DNA form, the CDR3 reads TGTGCCAGCACCATGGGACTAAGGGCCTACAATGAGCAGTTCTTC. It encodes CASTMGLRAYNEQFF.